The 23 T cell receptor beta chains reported below all come from one sample, sequenced in a study of T cells after yellow fever vaccination. TCRdb itself ran the 5' RACE reads through MiXCR, one entry per CDR3 protein. The data hold about 360,000 distinct CDR3 sequences, with roughly 6.2% observed a single time. Sequenced material: PBMCs, taken 5 days after the yellow fever booster vaccination. These receptors were taken from a young man who received the YFV17D yellow fever vaccine.

The chain is built from TRBV15 and TRBJ2-7; D is ambiguous. CDR3 length equals 15 residues. V lost 0 bases and J 3 bases, leaving 12 bases between the germline ends. CDR1 LNHNV and CDR2 YYDKDF come from the germline V gene (reference sequence). The CDR3 nucleotides are TGTGCCACCAGCAGAGATCGCGCTAGGTACTACGAGCAGTACTTC. It encodes CATSRDRARYYEQYF.

This clonotype was seen repeatedly, ten times or more. The J gene is TRBJ2-5, the V gene TRBV7-9; the D is unclear. The CDR3 runs 13 residues. Trimming left V 5 bases short and J 4 bases short, with 11 bases between. CDR1 and CDR2 (germline): SEHNR, FQNEAQ (reference sequence). The CDR3 sequence is CASSPLSPETQYF. The CDR3 bases are TGTGCCAGCAGCCCTCTTAGTCCAGAGACCCAGTACTTC.

This clonotype was counted a few times. In DNA form, the CDR3 reads TGTGCCAGCAGCTTGGGGCAGCTTTATGGCTACACCTTC. Translation: CASSLGQLYGYTF. This chain uses TRBV5-4 with TRBJ1-2; D uncertain. The CDR3 sequence is 13 residues long. Per germline, CDR1 SGHNT and CDR2 YYREEE (reference sequence). Deletions cut 0 bases from V and 5 bases from J, with 8 bases between.

A few counts support this clonotype. The chain is built from TRBV12-3 or TRBV12-4 and TRBJ2-1; 8 bases line up with TRBD2. The ends lost 5 bases at V and 7 bases at J; junction bases unmatched: 10. The CDR3 runs 15 residues. Here the CDR3 reads CASSLQAGVQNEQFF. In DNA, the CDR3 is TGTGCCAGCAGTCTACAAGCGGGAGTTCAGAATGAGCAGTTCTTC.

CDR3 DNA: TGTGCCATCAGTGAGTCGGACAATGAGCAGTTCTTC. Translation: CAISESDNEQFF. V is TRBV10-3 and J is TRBJ2-1; D gene uncertain. Germline CDR1 is ENHRY and CDR2 is SYGVKD. This CDR3 contains 12 residues. V was clipped by 0 bases and J by 5 bases, with 2 bases between them.

This clonotype showed up many times. In DNA, the CDR3 is TGTGCCAGCAGCAAAGCGCCAGGATGGTCGGGGGAGAGCTCCTACAATGAGCAGTTCTTC. It is translated as CASSKAPGWSGESSYNEQFF. This chain joins TRBV21-1 and TRBJ2-1; whether TRBD1, the table's D call, matches the DNA was not checked. TRBV21-1 is designated a pseudogene. This CDR3 region has 20 residues.

The sample holds many counts of this clonotype. This chain links TRBV7-2 with TRBJ2-1; 8 nucleotides line up with TRBD2. From germline, CDR1 is SGHTA and CDR2 FQGNSA. V was clipped by 6 bases and J by 1 base; unmatched bases: 8. The CDR3 length is 16 residues. This CDR3 is CASSLQPGGSYNEQFF. The CDR3 DNA reads TGTGCCAGCAGTTTGCAACCGGGAGGGTCCTACAATGAGCAGTTCTTC.

This rearrangement joins TRBV29-1 to TRBJ2-7; TRBD2 aligns across 7 bases. Unmatched junction bases numbered 9, after V lost 7 bases and J lost 6 bases. CDR3 length: 12 residues. Germline V lookup: CDR1 SQVTM, CDR2 ANQGSEA. CDR3 amino acids: CSGSGGGGEQYF. The CDR3 region has the DNA TGCAGCGGATCGGGGGGAGGAGGCGAGCAGTACTTC.

The chain carries TRBV20-1 and TRBJ2-1; D not resolved. Per the germline V gene, CDR1 is DFQATT and CDR2 is SNEGSKA (reference sequence). The CDR3 runs 15 residues. V was trimmed by 1 base and J by 6 bases, leaving 16 bases between them. The CDR3 spells CSARGPQWVRNEQFF. CDR3 coding DNA: TGCAGTGCTAGAGGACCCCAGTGGGTTCGCAATGAGCAGTTCTTC.

In this sample, this clonotype turned up many times. The chain is built from TRBV7-9 and TRBJ2-3; D is tentatively TRBD1 or TRBD2 (6 bases each). This CDR3 is 16 amino acids long. Trimming removed 6 bases at V and 4 bases at J, with 20 bases between. Per the germline V gene, CDR1 is SEHNR and CDR2 is FQNEAQ (reference sequence). The CDR3 protein is CASSLPGAGGPDTQYF. Written as DNA, the CDR3 is TGTGCCAGCAGTCTCCCAGGGGCCGGGGGCCCAGATACGCAGTATTTT.

This clonotype was observed many times. The chain joins TRBV5-6 to TRBJ1-2; D is unresolved. This CDR3 region has 13 residues. V was clipped by 0 bases and J by 6 bases, with 9 bases between them. Germline V gene lookup returns CDR1 SGHDT and CDR2 YYEEEE. CDR3 nucleotide sequence: TGTGCCAGCAGCTTGGGGTCGGTTGATGGCTACACCTTC. This codes for CASSLGSVDGYTF.

This clonotype was seen a few times. The rearrangement links TRBV7-3 to TRBJ2-1; no clear D. Looked up from germline, CDR1 is SGHTA and CDR2 is FQGTGA. The CDR3 length is 13 residues. V was cut by 4 bases and J by 4 bases, with 8 bases left in between. CDR3 amino acids: CASSSAEYNEQFF. DNA for the CDR3: TGTGCCAGCAGCTCCGCTGAGTACAATGAGCAGTTCTTC.

In nucleotides, the CDR3 is TGTGCCAGCAGCCGAAAGTGGAATGAGCAGTTCTTC. Translating it yields CASSRKWNEQFF. The rearrangement joins TRBV14 to TRBJ2-1; D gene uncertain. V was trimmed by 4 bases and J by 7 bases, leaving 8 bases between them. This CDR3 region has 12 residues. The germline gives CDR1 SGHDN, CDR2 FVKESK.

This clonotype appeared many times. This chain links TRBV29-1 with TRBJ2-1, with 8 bases matching TRBD2. The germline V gene encodes CDR1 SQVTM and CDR2 ANQGSEA. This CDR3 is built from 15 residues. Trimming took 5 bases from V and 0 from J; bases not matched to a gene: 6. Here the CDR3 DNA reads TGCAGCGTTAGGACTAGCCCGAGCTCCTACAATGAGCAGTTCTTC. This encodes CSVRTSPSSYNEQFF.

In its sample, this clonotype was seen a few times. This chain uses TRBV2 with TRBJ2-1, with 7 bases aligning to TRBD1. V trimming: 4 bases; J trimming: 1 base; junction bases outside the gene matches: 7. This CDR3 region has 16 residues. Germline values: CDR1 SNHLY, CDR2 FYNNEI. CDR3 nucleotides: TGTGCCAGCAGTGCCCTACAGGGGTTGTCCTACAATGAGCAGTTCTTC. Translated, it gives CASSALQGLSYNEQFF.

This clonotype was observed a few times. The chain joins TRBV7-3 to TRBJ2-3, with a tentative D call TRBD2 (6 bases). The CDR3 length is 14 residues. The germline V gene encodes CDR1 SGHTA and CDR2 FQGTGA. Trimming removed 3 bases from V and 6 bases from J, with 13 bases in between. The CDR3 here is CASSFTAGYDTQYF. CDR3 sequence (DNA): TGTGCCAGCAGCTTCACCGCGGGGTACGATACGCAGTATTTT.

There are many counts of this clonotype. CDR3 protein: CASSLDRGLNQPQHF. For the CDR3, the DNA is TGTGCCAGCAGCCTCGACAGGGGGCTTAATCAGCCCCAGCATTTT. The chain has TRBV12-3 or TRBV12-4 and TRBJ1-5, with 10 bases aligning to TRBD1. J gave up 4 bases and V 6 bases, and 6 bases lay outside the gene matches. The CDR3 covers 15 residues.

The CDR3 reads CASSLRGYRMNNEQFF. The DNA of the CDR3 is TGTGCCAGCAGCTTACGGGGCTACCGTATGAACAATGAGCAGTTCTTC. The chain employs TRBV7-2 and TRBJ2-1, with D perhaps matching TRBD1 or TRBD2 (5 bases each). This CDR3 has 16 residues. V was trimmed by 2 bases and J by 5 bases, leaving 16 bases between them. The germline CDR1 and CDR2 sequences are SGHTA and FQGNSA.

This clonotype has a count of ten or more. The V call is TRBV7-2, the J call TRBJ2-4; TRBD2 aligns across 9 bases. J was trimmed by 8 bases and V by 3 bases; bases with no gene match: 8. Germline lookup yields CDR1 SGHTA and CDR2 FQGNSA. The CDR3 length is 15 residues. CDR3 DNA sequence: TGTGCCAGCAGCTTTAGCGGGAGCAGGTCGGACATTCAGTACTTC. This gives the protein CASSFSGSRSDIQYF. The full variable domain, completed using reference TRBV7-2 and TRBJ2-4, is GAGVSQSPSNKVTEKGKDVELRCDPISGHTALYWYRQSLGQGLEFLIYFQGNSAPDKSGLPSDRFSAERTGGSVSTLTIQRTQQEDSAVYLCASSFSGSRSDIQYFGAGTRLSVL.

V is TRBV7-6 and J is TRBJ2-7; 11 bases are a match to TRBD2. Germline-derived CDR1 and CDR2 are SGHVS and FNYEAQ. The V segment lost 5 bases and the J segment 6 bases; nucleotides outside the gene matches: 3. CDR3 length equals 13 residues. The CDR3 coding sequence is TGTGCCAGCAGCACTAGCGGGGGATCCGAGCAGTACTTC. Its translation: CASSTSGGSEQYF. The entire variable domain, with the rest obtained from reference TRBV7-6 and TRBJ2-7, is as follows: GAGVSQSPRYKVTKRGQDVALRCDPISGHVSLYWYRQALGQGPEFLTYFNYEAQQDKSGLPNDRFSAERPEGSISTLTIQRTEQRDSAMYRCASSTSGGSEQYFGPGTRLTVT.

In this sample, this clonotype turned up a few times. The chain employs TRBV19 and TRBJ1-1, with no clear D. CDR3 length equals 13 residues. V lost 5 bases to trimming and J lost 1 base, with 8 bases between them. Germline values: CDR1 LNHDA, CDR2 SQIVND (reference sequence). The CDR3 DNA follows: TGTGCCAGTAGTTGGCAGTCGAACACTGAAGCTTTCTTT. The encoded protein is CASSWQSNTEAFF. Based on the CDR3 plus reference TRBV19 and TRBJ1-1, the full variable domain is DGGITQSPKYLFRKEGQNVTLSCEQNLNHDAMYWYRQDPGQGLRLIYYSQIVNDFQKGDIAEGYSVSREKKESFPLTVTSAQKNPTAFYLCASSWQSNTEAFFGQGTRLTVV.

This clonotype came up many times. The CDR3 is CASSAPMEGETQYF. The CDR3 region has the DNA TGTGCCAGCAGCGCCCCCATGGAGGGAGAGACCCAGTACTTC. The rearrangement links TRBV7-9 to TRBJ2-5, with D perhaps TRBD2 (6 bases). Germline assignment: CDR1 SEHNR and CDR2 FQNEAQ (reference sequence). CDR3 size: 14 residues. V was shortened by 5 bases and J by 4 bases, with 14 bases between the two germline ends.

The chain joins TRBV4-1 to TRBJ2-7; 9 bases match TRBD2. Germline CDR1 MGHRA, CDR2 YSYEKL. With 3 bases clipped from V and 2 bases from J, the junction kept 5 bases outside the gene matches. This CDR3 has 15 amino acids. The CDR3 DNA follows: TGCGCCAGCAGCCAGGTAGCGGGGGACCCCTACGAGCAGTACTTC. This gives the protein CASSQVAGDPYEQYF.